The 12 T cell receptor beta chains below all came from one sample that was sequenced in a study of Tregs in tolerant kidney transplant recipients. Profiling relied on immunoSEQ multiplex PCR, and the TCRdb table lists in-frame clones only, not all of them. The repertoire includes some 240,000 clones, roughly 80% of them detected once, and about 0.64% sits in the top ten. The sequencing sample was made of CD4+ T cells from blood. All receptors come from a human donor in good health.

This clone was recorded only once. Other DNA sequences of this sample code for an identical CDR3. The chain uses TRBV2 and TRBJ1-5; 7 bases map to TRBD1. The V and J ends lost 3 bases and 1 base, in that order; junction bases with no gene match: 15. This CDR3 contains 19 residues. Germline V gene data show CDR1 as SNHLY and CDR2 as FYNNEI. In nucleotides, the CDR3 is TGTGCCAGCAGTGAGGGGGCGTGGACAGGTTTTGGGAGCAATCAGCCCCAGCATTTT. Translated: CASSEGAWTGFGSNQPQHF.

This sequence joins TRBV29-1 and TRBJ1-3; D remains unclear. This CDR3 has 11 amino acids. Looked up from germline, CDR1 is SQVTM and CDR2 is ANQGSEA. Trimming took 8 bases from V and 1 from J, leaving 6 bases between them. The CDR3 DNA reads TGCAGCACGGAGTCTGGAAACACCATATATTTT. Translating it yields CSTESGNTIYF.

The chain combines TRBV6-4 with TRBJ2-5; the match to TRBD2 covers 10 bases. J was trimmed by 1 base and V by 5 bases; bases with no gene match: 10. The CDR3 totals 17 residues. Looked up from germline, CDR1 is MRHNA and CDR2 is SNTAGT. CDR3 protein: CASSRASGSRVQETQYF. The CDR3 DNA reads TGTGCCAGCAGTAGGGCTAGCGGGAGTCGGGTCCAAGAGACCCAGTACTTC.

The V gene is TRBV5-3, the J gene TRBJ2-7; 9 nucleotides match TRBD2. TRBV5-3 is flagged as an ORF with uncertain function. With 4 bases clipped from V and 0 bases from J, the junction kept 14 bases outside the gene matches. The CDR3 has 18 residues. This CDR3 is CARSPCSKREDTSYEQYF. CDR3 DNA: TGTGCCAGAAGCCCCTGTTCGAAGCGGGAGGACACCTCCTACGAGCAGTACTTC.

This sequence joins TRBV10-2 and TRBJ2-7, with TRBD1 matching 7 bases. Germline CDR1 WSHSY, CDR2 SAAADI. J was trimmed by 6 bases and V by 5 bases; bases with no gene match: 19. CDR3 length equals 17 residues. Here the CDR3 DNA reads TGCGCCAGCAGTCCCTCCGGGACAGCGTTATCCTCGGGCGAGCAGTACTTC. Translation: CASSPSGTALSSGEQYF.

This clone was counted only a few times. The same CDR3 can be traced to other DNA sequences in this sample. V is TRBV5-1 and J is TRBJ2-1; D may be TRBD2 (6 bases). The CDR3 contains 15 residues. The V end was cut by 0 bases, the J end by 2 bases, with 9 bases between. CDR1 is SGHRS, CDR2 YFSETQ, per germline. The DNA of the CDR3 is TGCGCCAGCAGCTTGGTTGCGGGGCCCTACAATGAGCAGTTCTTC. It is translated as CASSLVAGPYNEQFF. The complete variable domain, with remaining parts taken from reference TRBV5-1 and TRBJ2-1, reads KAGVTQTPRYLIKTRGQQVTLSCSPISGHRSVSWYQQTPGQGLQFLFEYFSETQRNKGNFPGRFSGRQFSNSRSEMNVSTLELGDSALYLCASSLVAGPYNEQFFGPGTRLTVL.

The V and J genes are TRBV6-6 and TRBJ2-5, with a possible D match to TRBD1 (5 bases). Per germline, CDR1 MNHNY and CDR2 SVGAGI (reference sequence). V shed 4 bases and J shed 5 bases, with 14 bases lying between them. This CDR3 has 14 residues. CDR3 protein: CASSFLRVGETQYF. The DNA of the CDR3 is TGTGCCAGCAGTTTTCTCAGGGTGGGGGAGACCCAGTACTTC.

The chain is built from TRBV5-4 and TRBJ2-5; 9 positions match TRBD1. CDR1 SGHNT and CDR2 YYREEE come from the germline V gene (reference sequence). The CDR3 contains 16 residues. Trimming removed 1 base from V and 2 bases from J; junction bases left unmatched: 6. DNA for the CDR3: TGTGCCAGCAGCTTGCTGGGCGGACAGGGGCAAGAGACCCAGTACTTC. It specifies CASSLLGGQGQETQYF.

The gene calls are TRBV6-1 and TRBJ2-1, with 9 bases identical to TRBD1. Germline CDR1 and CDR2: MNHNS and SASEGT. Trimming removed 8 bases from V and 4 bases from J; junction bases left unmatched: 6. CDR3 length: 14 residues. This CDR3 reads CASFGTGTYNEQFF. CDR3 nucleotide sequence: TGTGCCAGCTTTGGGACAGGGACTTACAATGAGCAGTTCTTC.

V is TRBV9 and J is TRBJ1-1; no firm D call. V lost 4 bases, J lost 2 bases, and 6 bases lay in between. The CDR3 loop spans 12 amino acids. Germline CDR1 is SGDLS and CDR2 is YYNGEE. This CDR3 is CASSPANTEAFF. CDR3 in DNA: TGTGCCAGCAGCCCGGCTAACACTGAAGCTTTCTTT.

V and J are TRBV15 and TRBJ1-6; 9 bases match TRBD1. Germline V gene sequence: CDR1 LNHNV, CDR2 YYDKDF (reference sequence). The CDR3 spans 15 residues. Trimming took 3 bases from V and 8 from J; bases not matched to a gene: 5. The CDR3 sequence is CATSSGQGRDSPLHF. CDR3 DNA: TGTGCCACCAGCAGCGGACAGGGGAGGGATTCACCCCTCCACTTT.

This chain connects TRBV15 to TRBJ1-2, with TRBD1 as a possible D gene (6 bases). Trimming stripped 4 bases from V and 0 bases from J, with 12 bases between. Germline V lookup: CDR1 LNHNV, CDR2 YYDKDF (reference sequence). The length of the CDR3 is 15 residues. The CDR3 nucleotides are TGTGCCACCAGCACTCCGGGGGCGGCTAACTATGGCTACACCTTC. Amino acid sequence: CATSTPGAANYGYTF.